This T cell receptor beta chain was sequenced during a study of cytomegalovirus exposure and HLA in healthy donors (dated by TCRdb to about 2017). Study-wide context: In an earlier analysis of some 610 of the donors, 276 Gb of sequence data and 90 million to 130 million unique TCR beta sequences from about 179 million T cells were reported. Across around 400 genotyped donors of the cohort, an average of approximately 240,000 unique TCR beta nucleotide sequences per donor were sequenced, and roughly 17% of those sequences were non-productive. All discovery cohort repertoires had been generated using a single sequencing platform. The study was designed to test whether signatures of past pathogen exposure could be identified by cataloging public T cell receptors. Roughly 5 DR-DQ haplotypes were handled as single units for association and clustering, since linkage in the cohort was strong. HLA typing included class I and class II loci at four-digit resolution. Rather than drawing on any new phenotypic data, the later analysis identified candidate immune exposures from TCR beta sequences and the way those sequences occurred across donors. The genetic ancestry cluster associated with self-reported Caucasian donors included around 76% of the approximately 430 genotyped donors. In an earlier analysis of a few hundred of the donors, high-throughput TCR beta sequencing was used to judge whether each TCR beta V gene segment behaved as functional or pseudogenic. Roughly 300 gigabases of sequencing data and around 85 million unique TCR sequences made up an early release that covered over 550 HLA-typed donors. Along with the roughly 610-subject first cohort, a separate validation cohort of over 90 different subjects was used. In a later analysis, previously published TCR beta repertoires from about 670 donors were re-analyzed and high-resolution HLA genotyping was added so that TCR occurrence patterns could be studied. To predict cytomegalovirus infection status, the study combined high-throughput TCR immunosequencing, statistical association of individual TCRs with disease status, and machine learning. A later genetic analysis took genome-wide SNP genotypes for 398 of the 666 donors and used that subset as a discovery cohort. The study profiled the T cell repertoires of under 850 subjects by immunosequencing and related them to cytomegalovirus serostatus. Alongside the repertoire data, information on donor age, sex, ethnicity and CMV serostatus was compiled. Typing coverage varied by locus: about 620-630 donors for A, B, C, DRB1 and DQB1; under 550 for DQA1; approximately 570 for DPA1; roughly 470 for DPB1.

The junction shows trimming of 4 bases on V and 8 bases on J, and the gene matches do not reach 4 bases of it. CDR1 is given as SGHAT and CDR2 as FQNNGV, both from the germline V gene. The CDR3 spans 12 residues, from the cysteine through the phenylalanine. The sequence is cut down to CDR3 DNA, 36 bases in frame from base 1. Worth noting for this clone: Its antigen remains undetermined. Base-call qualities are not available, and no considerably larger clone is one nucleotide away.

What the study reported, not specific to this receptor: In a later analysis, TCR association rates were found to vary across HLA loci, with the most associated TCRs seen for DRB1 alleles and the fewest for HLA-C alleles. A few of the identified cytomegalovirus-associated TCR beta chains were confirmed in vitro to be specific for cytomegalovirus antigens. The cohort was sequenced for TCR beta chains only, and without alpha or paired-chain data the features that could be detected were limited. Linkage disequilibrium might explain the correlated functional status among segregating V segments, but an unknown experimental factor could not be ruled out. The presence/absence analyses assumed that sequencing depth was roughly uniform across donors, and that assumption may not be true. A later analysis reported that several top co-occurrence clusters appeared linked to parvovirus B19, influenza, CMV and Epstein-Barr virus. The study gave a list of some 150 TCR beta chains associated with cytomegalovirus. Assigning TCR associations to individual alleles was difficult when HLA alleles, especially DR and DQ, strongly co-occurred. In a later genetic analysis, fewer N-insertions in productive TCRs were reported among donors in an Asian-associated ancestry cluster than the approximately 670-donor mean. Because counts were too low, more than 15 rarely observed V segments, including chromosome 9 orphons, were excluded from the earlier analysis of 587 of the donors. Because HLA typing was unavailable for some donors at each locus, only the typed subset was used in association tests. A cluster of highly shared sequence variants was judged likely to be a technical artifact of the sequencing pipeline. Some IMGT-functional V segments, including TRBV6-2 and TRBV6-3, could not be told apart with the 87-base-pair reads, so those segments were excluded. In a later analysis, HLA-associated TCR beta chains showed more clonal expansion and lower generation probabilities than non-associated chains that were equally common. A further reported finding was that TCR beta sequences accurately predicted the HLA-A and HLA-B alleles for most subjects in the first cohort. In a later genetic analysis, a missense DCLRE1C variant was associated with V-gene and J-gene trimming of TCR beta chains, and the association was replicated in an independent cohort. In a later analysis, most CMV-associated TCR beta chains were found to appear HLA-restricted, with HLA associations seemingly driven largely by CMV exposure. The authors suggested that the approach could potentially be extended to other disease states and immunological phenotypes. An earlier analysis of around 540 of the donors showed that most TCR beta V segments appeared in productive rearrangements either about 87% or about 30% of the time, which broadly matched IMGT annotations. Most TCR sequences were seen in very few donors, while some public TCRs were found in many individuals. For the cohort, immune exposure information was limited to CMV serostatus. In both the original and validation cohorts, the classifier was reported to diagnose cytomegalovirus status with high specificity and sensitivity. A later analysis associated about 17,000 TCR beta sequences with specific HLA alleles at a false discovery rate of 0.05.

The library was generated by the immunoSEQ multiplex PCR assay. A mixture of 60 forward primers for TCR Vbeta segments and 13 reverse primers for TCR Jbeta segments was used in the multiplex PCR. Amplification of the CDR3 region of rearranged TCR beta genes was performed with a multiplex PCR assay on genomic DNA. The amplified TCR beta libraries were sequenced on the Illumina HiSeq System as 87-base-pair reads. The study's own analysis went as follows. A later analysis counted about 80 million unique TCR beta chains across the 700 or so repertoires, and around 12 million of these chains were shared by at least two donors. Raw reads were error-corrected and collapsed into unique sequences by a nearest-neighbor algorithm in which closely related sequences were merged to remove PCR and sequencing errors. To assign V, D and J gene segments, CDR3 sequences were aligned to IMGT reference sequences. Each retained sequence needed at least a six-nucleotide match to both a V gene segment and a J gene segment. Rearrangements were called productive when the CDR3 lacked stop codons and stayed in frame with V and J; all others were non-productive. CDR3 was defined according to IMGT convention as the region running from the second conserved V-encoded cysteine to the conserved J-encoded phenylalanine. Sequences without an unambiguous match to a single V gene segment were excluded from the earlier analysis of a few hundred of the donors. An earlier analysis of a few hundred of the donors classified V segments as functional when productive rearrangements were above 56.7% and as segregating when the standard deviation between donors was above 5%. A statistical classification framework was developed to diagnose cytomegalovirus status using the catalog of TCR beta chain sequences. In a later analysis, TCR nucleotide sequences were compared against IMGT/GENE-DB human TR gene sequences so that V and J genes could be assigned. The TCRdist pipeline was used in a later analysis to assign CDR3 sequences and most-parsimonious VDJ recombination scenarios. In a later analysis, each TCR beta chain was defined by its CDR3 amino acid sequence together with its V-gene family, and reads lacking a unique V-gene family were excluded. A later analysis removed 500 to 650 highly shared, low-generation-probability nucleotide sequences to deal with suspected cross-contamination and a sequencing artifact. For each public chain, a later analysis derived a clonal expansion index from normalized ranks of inferred template counts within each repertoire. A later analysis computed generation probabilities with a VDJ recombination model fitted to out-of-frame rearrangements, and checked the results against IGoR. In a later analysis, TCR-TCR, TCR-HLA and TCR-CMV co-occurrence was scored with hypergeometric tests, and a repertoire-size bias correction was applied to TCR pairs. In a later analysis, false discovery rates were estimated by permuting HLA or CMV assignments 20 times. In a later analysis, co-occurring TCRs were grouped using DBSCAN, and TCRdist sequence similarity was added for clustering within HLA-allele-positive subsets. For co-occurrence clustering, repertoires with fewer than 30,000 or more than 120,000 public chains were excluded, along with four to six repertoires with anomalous nucleotide sharing. The immuneACCESS repertoire file appears here via TCRdb, limited to in-frame rearrangements. These files lack a portion of the clones; in checked studies, under half of the deficit traces to unresolved V genes, and the cause of the others is not known. V and J calls and clone size are as listed in that table; D and trimming were resolved from the DNA. The sample table holds 140,000 or so clones, of which 70% were seen once. Together, the top ten hold approximately 1.8% of the sample.

In total, just over 650 healthy bone marrow donors made up the cohort. All cohort members were sampled while nominally healthy, although unrecorded immune exposures were likely present. The donor was CMV seronegative and belonged to the group of 380 or so seronegative cohort members. Every donor gave a peripheral blood sample, and the peripheral blood mononuclear cells from that sample were used for TCR beta sequencing. The Qiagen DNeasy Blood Extraction Kit was used to extract genomic DNA from the blood cell samples. The chain is encoded by TRBV11-2 joined to TRBJ1-2; 7 junctional bases match TRBD1. The sequence derives from a woman under 40 in good health and CMV-seronegative. Source material: PBMCs. The nucleotide sequence is given as TGTGCCAGCAGCTCGACAGGGAGAGGCTACACCTTC. This sequence encodes CASSSTGRGYTF.